The present T cell receptor beta chain was sequenced within a study of shared clonotypes between healthy human individuals. Donors were healthy HIV-negative adults without recently reported acute infections or vaccinations. Caucasian adults living in Nashville, Tennessee, provided all samples. The CDR3 has 15 amino acids. The germline CDR1 and CDR2 sequences are SGHRS and YFSETQ. Trimming at V came to 3 bases and at J to 8 bases, leaving 11 bases not matched to a gene. Genomic DNA per cell subset filled all wells of several immunoSEQ plates. Measured with immunoSEQ multiplex PCR; TCRdb has only the in-frame clones, and not every one. Here the sample spans roughly 1,000,000 clones, approximately 78% being singletons.

The material sequenced was memory CD4+ T cells from PBMCs. Sample subset: CD45RA-negative fraction. The sequence came from a man between 18 and 35 years old in good health. Some clones in this sample may be carry-over from other donors' samples. The chain is built from TRBV5-1 and TRBJ2-4, with 7 bases aligning to TRBD1. As DNA, the CDR3 is TGCGCCAGCAGCTGGACCGGACAGGCCAAGGACATTCAGTACTTC. Protein: CASSWTGQAKDIQYF. The full variable domain, completed using reference TRBV5-1 and TRBJ2-4, is KAGVTQTPRYLIKTRGQQVTLSCSPISGHRSVSWYQQTPGQGLQFLFEYFSETQRNKGNFPGRFSGRQFSNSRSEMNVSTLELGDSALYLCASSWTGQAKDIQYFGAGTRLSVL.